What follows describes a single T cell receptor beta chain. Its target is unknown. These data come from a study of beta chain features in type 1 diabetes. Study-level findings and limits: VDJ junctions sequenced from type 1 diabetes patients showed fewer insertions and more deletions.

The sequenced template was cDNA made from the entire isolated RNA. Repertoires were generated with immunoSEQ multiplex PCR, while TCRdb's copy carries only in-frame clones and drops some. The profile shows around 240,000 clones, 68% of them singletons. Sorted populations were all over 95% pure. The V end was cut by 0 bases, the J end by 3 bases, with 18 bases between. The CDR3 is made up of 17 amino acids. CDR1 is GTSNPN, CDR2 SVGIG, per germline (reference sequence). The V call is TRBV30, the J call TRBJ2-4; D is uncertain. This TCR derives from a man aged 25-40 years in good health. The specimen sequenced was naive CD4+ T cells from blood. The CDR3 DNA is TGTGCCTGGAGTGTTCGGATGACCCCGGTCGGCAAAAACATTCAGTACTTC. This sequence encodes CAWSVRMTPVGKNIQYF.